This passage covers 19 T cell receptor beta chains from one sample sequenced in a study of cytomegalovirus exposure and HLA in healthy donors (TCRdb year 2017). To prepare the library, the immunoSEQ multiplex PCR assay was applied. For the multiplex PCR, a mixture combining 60 forward primers for TCR Vbeta segments and 13 reverse primers for TCR Jbeta segments was used. The clones in this table, taken by TCRdb from immuneACCESS, are in-frame only. Not every clone is retained; where verified, under half of the shortfall comes from an unresolved V gene, and the cause of the rest is unknown. Recorded for this sample are 85,000 to 100,000 clones; around 74% of them occurred a single time. Of the sample, roughly 7% is held by the ten largest clones. The specimen sequenced was PBMCs. The receptors originated from a man aged 40-55 years in good health and CMV-seropositive.

This chain links TRBV15 with TRBJ2-7, with 9 bases lining up with TRBD1. The length of the CDR3 is 15 residues. Unmatched junction bases numbered 10, after V lost 5 bases and J lost 5 bases. The germline CDR1 and CDR2 sequences are LNHNV and YYDKDF (reference sequence). The CDR3 DNA sequence: TGTGCCACCAGCGCCCGGGACAGGGCATTGCACGAGCAGTACTTC. Its protein product is CATSARDRALHEQYF.

The chain links TRBV14 to TRBJ2-7; a possible D gene is TRBD2 (5 bases). The CDR3 is 15 residues long. V was cut by 3 bases and J by 5 bases, with 17 bases left in between. Germline CDR1 is SGHDN and CDR2 is FVKESK. CDR3 loop: CASSHTRGRSNEQYF. In nucleotides, the CDR3 is TGTGCCAGCAGCCATACCCGGGGTAGAAGTAACGAGCAGTACTTC.

The genes are TRBV4-1 and TRBJ2-1, with TRBD2 matching 11 bases. The germline gives CDR1 MGHRA, CDR2 YSYEKL. The CDR3 length is 16 residues. V shed 3 bases, J shed 5 bases, and the junction held 6 bases outside the gene matches. The CDR3 is CASSQYAGLADNEQFF. As DNA, the CDR3 is TGCGCCAGCAGCCAGTATGCGGGACTAGCGGACAATGAGCAGTTCTTC.

The chain uses TRBV28 and TRBJ1-6; D ambiguous. V lost 3 bases, J lost 8 bases, and 17 bases lay in between. CDR1 is MDHEN, CDR2 SYDVKM, per germline. The CDR3 contains 16 residues. CDR3 sequence: CASSFFRGQVDSPLHF. Written as DNA, the CDR3 is TGTGCCAGCAGTTTTTTCCGCGGGCAGGTGGATTCACCCCTCCACTTT.

The V call is TRBV6-6, the J call TRBJ1-1, with a possible D match to TRBD1 (6 bases). The CDR3 sequence is 14 residues long. Germline CDR1 and CDR2: MNHNY and SVGAGI (reference sequence). V was trimmed by 6 bases and J by 3 bases, leaving 14 bases between them. In DNA form, the CDR3 reads TGTGCCAGCAGAGAACAGGGAGCGTACACTGAAGCTTTCTTT. Protein: CASREQGAYTEAFF.

The chain combines TRBV28 with TRBJ1-5; D is ambiguous. Germline V gene sequence: CDR1 MDHEN, CDR2 SYDVKM. V lost 4 bases to trimming and J lost 0 bases, with 7 bases between them. The CDR3 extends over 14 amino acids. In DNA, the CDR3 is TGTGCCAGCAGTTCCTTATATAGCAATCAGCCCCAGCATTTT. As protein: CASSSLYSNQPQHF.

The chain combines TRBV7-8 with TRBJ2-7, with unresolved D. Germline-derived CDR1 and CDR2 are SGHVS and FQNEAQ. V was trimmed by 1 base and J by 2 bases, leaving 6 bases between them. The CDR3 extends over 13 amino acids. This CDR3 is CASSLEPPYEQYF. For the CDR3, the DNA is TGTGCCAGCAGCTTAGAGCCGCCCTACGAGCAGTACTTC.

V is TRBV5-1 and J is TRBJ2-2; D may be TRBD2 (7 bases). V was clipped by 3 bases and J by 5 bases, with 23 bases between them. The CDR3 length is 18 residues. The germline V gene encodes CDR1 SGHRS and CDR2 YFSETQ. In DNA, the CDR3 is TGCGCCAGCAGCTCCCGAGGGGGGGGAGAAGCCAGGACCGGGGAGCTGTTTTTT. Its protein is CASSSRGGGEARTGELFF.

Written as DNA, the CDR3 is TGCGCCAGCACCGACAGTCCCACAGATACGCAGTATTTT. This translates into CASTDSPTDTQYF. V is TRBV5-1 and J is TRBJ2-3; TRBD1 might be the D (5 bases). With 6 bases removed from V and 2 bases from J, the gap between germline ends came to 10 bases. This CDR3 spans 13 amino acids. Germline CDR1 is SGHRS and CDR2 is YFSETQ.

V gene TRBV9 combines with J gene TRBJ2-2; no clear D gene. The V end was cut by 1 base, the J end by 7 bases, with 5 bases between. Germline V gene lookup returns CDR1 SGDLS and CDR2 YYNGEE. CDR3 length: 12 amino acids. CDR3 bases: TGTGCCAGCAGCGTACCCAACGGGGAGCTGTTTTTT. Amino acid sequence: CASSVPNGELFF.

V and J are TRBV6-1 and TRBJ1-4, with D tentatively TRBD1 (6 bases). This CDR3 has 12 residues. Germline CDR1 is MNHNS and CDR2 is SASEGT. V was shortened by 10 bases and J by 7 bases, with 13 bases between the two germline ends. The chain's CDR3 is CAIQGGGEKLFF. The DNA for the CDR3 is TGTGCCATTCAGGGAGGGGGTGAAAAACTGTTTTTT.

The chain carries TRBV7-9 and TRBJ2-7, with 11 nucleotides matching TRBD1. The CDR3 is made up of 15 amino acids. Trimming cost V 6 bases and J 2 bases; bases outside gene matches: 6. Germline V gene sequence: CDR1 SEHNR, CDR2 FQNEAQ (reference sequence). The CDR3 is CASRYPGQGAYEQYF. As DNA, the CDR3 is TGTGCCAGCAGATATCCGGGACAGGGGGCCTACGAGCAGTACTTC.

J is TRBJ1-2 and V is TRBV5-4; D call uncertain. The CDR3 length is 14 residues. Germline values: CDR1 SGHNT, CDR2 YYREEE (reference sequence). The V and J ends lost 3 bases and 4 bases respectively, with 13 bases between them. CDR3 DNA sequence: TGTGCCAGCAGCTCCTTAACTGAAGCCTATGGCTACACCTTC. Encoded protein: CASSSLTEAYGYTF. Using reference TRBV5-4 and TRBJ1-2 for the parts outside the CDR3, the full variable domain is ETGVTQSPTHLIKTRGQQVTLRCSSQSGHNTVSWYQQALGQGPQFIFQYYREEENGRGNFPPRFSGLQFPNYSSELNVNALELDDSALYLCASSSLTEAYGYTFGSGTRLTVV.

The chain uses TRBV7-3 and TRBJ1-6, with a tentative D call TRBD1 (5 bases). Trimming left V 2 bases short and J 5 bases short, with 7 bases between. Germline V gives CDR1 SGHTA, CDR2 FQGTGA. The length of the CDR3 is 14 residues. The DNA for the CDR3 is TGTGCCAGCAGCTTACAAGGGGATAATTCACCCCTCCACTTT. It yields the protein CASSLQGDNSPLHF.

This clone was picked up a small number of times. This chain links TRBV28 with TRBJ2-4; 9 nucleotides align to TRBD1. This CDR3 contains 14 residues. Per the germline V gene, CDR1 is MDHEN and CDR2 is SYDVKM. Losses at the gene ends were 6 bases for V and 9 bases for J; bases not matched to a gene: 9. CDR3: CASSPPGQGGIQYF. CDR3 in DNA: TGTGCCAGCAGCCCCCCGGGACAGGGCGGCATTCAGTACTTC. Complete variable domain (other parts from reference TRBV28 and TRBJ2-4): DVKVTQSSRYLVKRTGEKVFLECVQDMDHENMFWYRQDPGLGLRLIYFSYDVKMKEKGDIPEGYSVSREKKERFSLILESASTNQTSMYLCASSPPGQGGIQYFGAGTRLSVL.

The rearrangement joins TRBV29-1 to TRBJ2-7; 9 positions match TRBD2. V was pared by 8 bases and J by 5 bases, with 7 bases of the junction left unmatched. Germline lookup yields CDR1 SQVTM and CDR2 ANQGSEA. The CDR3 is 12 residues long. CDR3 sequence (DNA): TGCAGCATTAGCGGGAGTAGCCACGAGCAGTACTTC. Protein sequence: CSISGSSHEQYF.

CDR3 in amino acids: CASSEAGGSTDTQYF. In DNA, the CDR3 is TGTGCCAGCAGTGAAGCCGGGGGTAGCACAGATACGCAGTATTTT. This chain joins TRBV6-1 and TRBJ2-3, with D maybe TRBD2 (6 bases). The V and J ends lost 0 bases and 0 bases respectively, with 7 bases between them. The CDR3 covers 15 residues. Germline CDR1 reads MNHNS; CDR2 reads SASEGT.

V usage is TRBV19 and J usage is TRBJ2-1; 7 bases are shared with TRBD2. Germline CDR1 is LNHDA and CDR2 is SQIVND (reference sequence). The ends lost 6 bases at V and 0 bases at J; junction bases unmatched: 5. The CDR3 covers 15 residues. The CDR3 is CASSQSGASYNEQFF. Here the CDR3 DNA reads TGTGCCAGTAGCCAGAGCGGGGCCTCCTACAATGAGCAGTTCTTC. The full variable domain, in which reference TRBV19 and TRBJ2-1 provide the parts outside the CDR3, is DGGITQSPKYLFRKEGQNVTLSCEQNLNHDAMYWYRQDPGQGLRLIYYSQIVNDFQKGDIAEGYSVSREKKESFPLTVTSAQKNPTAFYLCASSQSGASYNEQFFGPGTRLTVL.

The V gene is TRBV5-4, the J gene TRBJ2-3; D gene ambiguous. Germline-derived CDR1 and CDR2 are SGHNT and YYREEE (reference sequence). The CDR3 runs 13 residues. The germline V and J ends were trimmed by 4 bases and 6 bases, with 12 bases remaining between them. In DNA form, the CDR3 reads TGTGCCAGCAGCCGTGACTCCTCGGATACGCAGTATTTT. This sequence encodes CASSRDSSDTQYF.